Below are 24 T cell receptor beta chains sequenced from a single sample in a study of blood T cell repertoires in COVID-19. TCRdb keeps only in-frame clones here, not all; method: immunoSEQ multiplex PCR. The sample has roughly 380,000 clones, approximately 90% seen once. Sample: peripheral blood. These receptor sequences come from a middle-aged woman with COVID-19, enrolled during active disease.

The chain joins TRBV29-1 to TRBJ1-5; TRBD1 matches 10 bases. The CDR3 has 11 residues. Losses at the gene ends were 6 bases for V and 8 bases for J; bases not matched to a gene: 1. Germline-derived CDR1 and CDR2 are SQVTM and ANQGSEA. In nucleotides, the CDR3 is TGCAGCGTGGGGACAGGGGAGCCCCAGCATTTT. Encoded protein: CSVGTGEPQHF. The full variable domain, completed using reference TRBV29-1 and TRBJ1-5, is SAVISQKPSRDICQRGTSLTIQCQVDSQVTMMFWYRQQPGQSLTLIATANQGSEATYESGFVIDKFPISRPNLTFSTLTVSNMSPEDSSIYLCSVGTGEPQHFGDGTRLSIL.

V is TRBV28 and J is TRBJ1-1, with D possibly matching TRBD1 (5 bases). Germline CDR1 MDHEN, CDR2 SYDVKM. Between the trimmed V and J ends, which lost 8 bases and 4 bases, there was a span of 8 bases. The length of the CDR3 is 11 residues. The CDR3 sequence: CASWGLTEAFF. The CDR3 DNA reads TGTGCCAGCTGGGGACTCACTGAAGCTTTCTTT. Complete variable domain (other parts from reference TRBV28 and TRBJ1-1): DVKVTQSSRYLVKRTGEKVFLECVQDMDHENMFWYRQDPGLGLRLIYFSYDVKMKEKGDIPEGYSVSREKKERFSLILESASTNQTSMYLCASWGLTEAFFGQGTRLTVV.

The V call is TRBV27, the J call TRBJ1-2; 11 bases line up with TRBD1. This CDR3 has 17 residues. V shed 3 bases, J shed 8 bases, and the junction held 14 bases outside the gene matches. Germline V lookup: CDR1 MNHEY, CDR2 SMNVEV (reference sequence). The CDR3: CASSFRSSLDRGLGYTF. Written as DNA, the CDR3 is TGTGCCAGCAGTTTTCGTTCATCGTTGGACAGGGGGCTGGGCTACACCTTC.

V gene TRBV19 combines with J gene TRBJ2-7; possible D gene TRBD1, 5 bases. CDR1 and CDR2 (germline): LNHDA, SQIVND (reference sequence). The CDR3 contains 20 residues. The ends were cut back, 1 base at V and 3 bases at J, with 28 bases in the middle. The CDR3 is CASSIVRPVGRTTSHYEQYF. The CDR3 DNA follows: TGTGCCAGTAGTATAGTTCGGCCTGTGGGCAGGACAACTTCCCACTACGAGCAGTACTTC.

V is TRBV30 and J is TRBJ2-7; 9 positions match TRBD2. V lost 4 bases and J lost 4; bases outside the gene matches: 11. The CDR3 extends over 15 amino acids. The germline V gene has CDR1 GTSNPN and CDR2 SVGIG (reference sequence). The DNA for the CDR3 is TGTGCCTGGAACTTAGGGGTAGCGGGAGTGTACGAGCAGTACTTC. It codes for CAWNLGVAGVYEQYF.

The gene calls are TRBV5-4 and TRBJ2-7; D is uncertain. In germline, CDR1 is SGHNT, CDR2 YYREEE (reference sequence). The CDR3 loop spans 11 amino acids. Trimming cost V 1 base and J 5 bases, with 4 bases left between them. CDR3 in amino acids: CASSLFDEQYF. The CDR3 DNA reads as TGTGCCAGCAGCTTGTTCGACGAGCAGTACTTC.

The V and J genes are TRBV27 and TRBJ2-2; TRBD1 aligns across 9 bases. V dropped 2 bases and J dropped 7; count of bases not matched to a gene: 8. The CDR3 length is 16 residues. Germline CDR1 and CDR2: MNHEY and SMNVEV (reference sequence). The CDR3 DNA reads as TGTGCCAGCAGTTTAGGACCGGGACAGGGAAGCGGGGAGCTGTTTTTT. Its protein is CASSLGPGQGSGELFF.

This clone was seen more than once but under ten times. The chain combines TRBV5-6 with TRBJ1-6; weak D call: TRBD1 (6 bases). Deletions cut 0 bases from V and 6 bases from J, with 10 bases between. The CDR3 covers 15 residues. The germline CDR1 and CDR2 sequences are SGHDT and YYEEEE. The CDR3 region has the DNA TGTGCCAGCAGCTTGGTGGCAGGGGCTAATTCACCCCTCCACTTT. Amino acid sequence: CASSLVAGANSPLHF.

The chain employs TRBV27 and TRBJ1-6; the D gene is possibly TRBD1 (6 bases). The CDR3 has 15 residues. Looked up from germline, CDR1 is MNHEY and CDR2 is SMNVEV (reference sequence). V was clipped by 5 bases and J by 4 bases, with 12 bases between them. The CDR3 coding sequence is TGTGCCAGCAGTAGGACAGTCCTGTATAATTCACCCCTCCACTTT. Translating it yields CASSRTVLYNSPLHF.

This clone was counted between two and nine times. V usage is TRBV7-9 and J usage is TRBJ2-1, with D possibly being TRBD2 (5 bases). With 4 bases removed from V and 6 bases from J, the gap between germline ends came to 22 bases. This CDR3 contains 17 residues. Germline loops: CDR1 SEHNR, CDR2 FQNEAQ (reference sequence). As DNA, the CDR3 is TGTGCCAGCAGCTCAAAGACCCCGGGAAACCCGAGCAATGAGCAGTTCTTC. Translated: CASSSKTPGNPSNEQFF.

This chain connects TRBV3-1 (or the pseudogene TRBV3-2) to TRBJ2-7, with D tentatively TRBD1 (6 bases). There are 13 residues in the CDR3. Germline loops: CDR1 LGHDT, CDR2 YNNKEL (reference sequence). V dropped 8 bases and J dropped 2 bases, with 13 bases sitting between them. CDR3 coding DNA: TGTGCCAGCGGGCAGGGGCAGACCTACGAGCAGTACTTC. Amino acid sequence: CASGQGQTYEQYF.

The V gene is TRBV28, the J gene TRBJ1-1; a weak D match, TRBD1 (6 bases). The CDR3 is made up of 14 amino acids. CDR1 is MDHEN and CDR2 is SYDVKM in the germline V gene. Trimming took off 5 bases at V and 5 bases at J, with 15 bases between the two ends. DNA for the CDR3: TGTGCCAGCAGTGGGGTACAGGGCCGGACTGAAGCTTTCTTT. Translated, it gives CASSGVQGRTEAFF. Filled out from reference TRBV28 and TRBJ1-1, the complete variable domain reads DVKVTQSSRYLVKRTGEKVFLECVQDMDHENMFWYRQDPGLGLRLIYFSYDVKMKEKGDIPEGYSVSREKKERFSLILESASTNQTSMYLCASSGVQGRTEAFFGQGTRLTVV.

The V call is TRBV6-5, the J call TRBJ1-3; 7 bases match TRBD1. Germline CDR1 MNHEY, CDR2 SVGAGI. This CDR3 has 15 amino acids. Losses at the gene ends were 5 bases for V and 0 bases for J; bases not matched to a gene: 4. CDR3 sequence: CASSQTGSSGNTIYF. The CDR3 DNA reads as TGTGCCAGCAGTCAGACAGGGAGCTCTGGAAACACCATATATTTT.

The genes are TRBV6-2 or TRBV6-3 and TRBJ1-4; a weak D match, TRBD1 (5 bases). Germline CDR1 MNHEY, CDR2 SVGEGT. Deletions cut 2 bases from V and 0 bases from J, with 10 bases between. This CDR3 region has 16 residues. CDR3 region: CASSYGEGATNEKLFF. CDR3 DNA: TGTGCCAGCAGTTACGGCGAAGGGGCAACTAATGAAAAACTGTTTTTT.

This chain links TRBV7-9 with TRBJ1-4; 8 positions match TRBD1. Per germline, CDR1 SEHNR and CDR2 FQNEAQ (reference sequence). The CDR3 covers 17 residues. Trimming took 3 bases from V and 5 from J; bases not matched to a gene: 11. In nucleotides, the CDR3 is TGTGCCAGCAGCTTGAAGGCCGGGACAGGCGAAAATGAAAAACTGTTTTTT. The encoded protein is CASSLKAGTGENEKLFF.

This chain links TRBV3-1 (or the pseudogene TRBV3-2) with TRBJ2-1; perhaps TRBD2 as D (6 bases). Germline V gene sequence: CDR1 LGHDT, CDR2 YNNKEL (reference sequence). There are 17 residues in the CDR3. V was clipped by 1 base and J by 6 bases, with 19 bases between them. The chain's CDR3 is CASSQVLDPVGGNEQFF. The DNA of the CDR3 is TGTGCCAGCAGCCAAGTCTTGGACCCAGTGGGGGGCAATGAGCAGTTCTTC.

This clone appeared a single time. The V and J genes are TRBV7-9 and TRBJ2-4, with D perhaps TRBD1 (5 bases). The length of the CDR3 is 14 residues. Trimming removed 1 base at V and 9 bases at J, with 13 bases between. CDR1 SEHNR and CDR2 FQNEAQ come from the germline V gene (reference sequence). Written as DNA, the CDR3 is TGTGCCAGCAGCTTAGTCAGGGAAAGGGGCATTCAGTACTTC. It encodes CASSLVRERGIQYF.

The rearrangement joins TRBV18 to TRBJ1-5; 12 nucleotides match TRBD1. J gave up 8 bases and V 4 bases, and 6 bases lay outside the gene matches. Germline V gene sequence: CDR1 KGHSH, CDR2 LQKENI. This CDR3 comprises 15 residues. CDR3 bases: TGTGCCAGCTCACAACTGGGACAGGGGGCTGAGCCCCAGCATTTT. It specifies CASSQLGQGAEPQHF. The full variable domain, in which reference TRBV18 and TRBJ1-5 provide the parts outside the CDR3, is NAGVMQNPRHLVRRRGQEARLRCSPMKGHSHVYWYRQLPEEGLKFMVYLQKENIIDESGMPKERFSAEFPKEGPSILRIQQVVRGDSAAYFCASSQLGQGAEPQHFGDGTRLSIL.

The CDR3 here is CASSQVGIRLFF. In DNA form, the CDR3 reads TGTGCCAGCAGCCAAGTCGGGATTAGGCTGTTTTTT. The rearrangement joins TRBV3-1 (or the pseudogene TRBV3-2) to TRBJ2-2, with a weak D call TRBD2 (5 bases). Germline CDR1 and CDR2: LGHDT and YNNKEL (reference sequence). CDR3 length equals 12 residues. Trimming cost V 1 base and J 13 bases, with 10 bases left between them.

The chain carries TRBV5-1 and TRBJ2-1; 12 bases are a match to TRBD2. Germline V gene lookup returns CDR1 SGHRS and CDR2 YFSETQ. CDR3 size: 15 residues. J was trimmed by 7 bases and V by 3 bases; bases with no gene match: 5. DNA for the CDR3: TGCGCCAGCAGCTATCTAGCGGGGGGGCAGAATGAGCAGTTCTTC. It translates to CASSYLAGGQNEQFF.

V gene TRBV6-6 combines with J gene TRBJ1-1, with 7 bases matching TRBD1. The germline gives CDR1 MNHNY, CDR2 SVGAGI (reference sequence). V lost 7 bases to trimming and J lost 1 base; unmatched junction nucleotides: 6. The CDR3 runs 14 residues. The CDR3 DNA is TGTGCCAGCACCAGGGGGAATCAGAACACTGAAGCTTTCTTT. Amino acids: CASTRGNQNTEAFF.

V is TRBV6-2 or TRBV6-3 and J is TRBJ2-3, with 9 nucleotides matching TRBD2. The CDR3 is made up of 17 amino acids. V shed 2 bases, J shed 2 bases, and the junction held 8 bases outside the gene matches. Germline V lookup: CDR1 MNHEY, CDR2 SVGEGT. DNA of the CDR3: TGTGCCAGCAGTTACCTACCATCTAGCGGGGACACAGATACGCAGTATTTT. It yields the protein CASSYLPSSGDTDTQYF.

V usage is TRBV7-2 and J usage is TRBJ1-2, with D unresolved. Trimming cost V 7 bases and J 0 bases, with 18 bases left between them. The length of the CDR3 is 16 residues. Germline assignment: CDR1 SGHTA and CDR2 FQGNSA. In DNA form, the CDR3 reads TGTGCCAGCACCCCAATCAATGGGCCAGCTAACTATGGCTACACCTTC. Translating gives CASTPINGPANYGYTF.

For the CDR3, the DNA is TGTGCCAGCATGAGACAGCCGAACACTGAAGCTTTCTTT. As protein: CASMRQPNTEAFF. The chain joins TRBV27 to TRBJ1-1; tentatively, D is TRBD1 (5 bases). V dropped 7 bases and J dropped 1 base, with 10 bases sitting between them. The germline CDR1 and CDR2 sequences are MNHEY and SMNVEV (reference sequence). CDR3 length equals 13 residues.